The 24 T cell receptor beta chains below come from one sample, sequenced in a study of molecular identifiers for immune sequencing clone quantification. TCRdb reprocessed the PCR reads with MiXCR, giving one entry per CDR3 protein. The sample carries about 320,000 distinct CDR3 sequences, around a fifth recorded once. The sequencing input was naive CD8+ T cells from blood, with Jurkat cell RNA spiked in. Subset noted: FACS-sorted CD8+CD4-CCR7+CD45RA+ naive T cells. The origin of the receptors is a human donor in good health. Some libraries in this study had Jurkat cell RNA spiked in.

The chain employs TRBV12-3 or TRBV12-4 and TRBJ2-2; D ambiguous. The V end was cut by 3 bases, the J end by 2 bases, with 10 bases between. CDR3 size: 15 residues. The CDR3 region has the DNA TGTGCCAGCAGTTTTCCGGACCGTAACACCGGGGAGCTGTTTTTT. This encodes CASSFPDRNTGELFF.

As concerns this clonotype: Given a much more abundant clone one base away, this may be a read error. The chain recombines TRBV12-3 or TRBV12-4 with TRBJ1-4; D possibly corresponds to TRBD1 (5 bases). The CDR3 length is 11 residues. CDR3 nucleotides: TGTGGCAGCAGCCAGGGTGAAAAACTGTTTTTT. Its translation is CGSSQGEKLFF.

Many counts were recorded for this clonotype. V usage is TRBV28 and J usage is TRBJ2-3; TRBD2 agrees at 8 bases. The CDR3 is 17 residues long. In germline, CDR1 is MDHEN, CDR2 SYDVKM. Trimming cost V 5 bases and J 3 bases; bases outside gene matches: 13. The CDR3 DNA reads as TGTGCCAGCAGTCCCCCCTGGAATAGCGGGAATACAGATACGCAGTATTTT. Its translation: CASSPPWNSGNTDTQYF.

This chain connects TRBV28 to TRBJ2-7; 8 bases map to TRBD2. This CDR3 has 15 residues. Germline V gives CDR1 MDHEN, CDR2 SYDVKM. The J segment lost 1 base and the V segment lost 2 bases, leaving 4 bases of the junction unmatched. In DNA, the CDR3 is TGTGCCAGCAGTTTACGCGGCGGGAGGTCCTACGAGCAGTACTTC. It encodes CASSLRGGRSYEQYF. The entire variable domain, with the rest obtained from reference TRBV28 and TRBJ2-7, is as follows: DVKVTQSSRYLVKRTGEKVFLECVQDMDHENMFWYRQDPGLGLRLIYFSYDVKMKEKGDIPEGYSVSREKKERFSLILESASTNQTSMYLCASSLRGGRSYEQYFGPGTRLTVT.

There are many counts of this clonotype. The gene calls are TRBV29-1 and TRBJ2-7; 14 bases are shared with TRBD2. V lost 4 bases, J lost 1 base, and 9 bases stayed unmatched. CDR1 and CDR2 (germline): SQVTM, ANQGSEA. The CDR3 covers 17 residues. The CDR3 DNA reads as TGCAGCGTTGGTGGGACTAGCGGGGGACGGTCTTCCTACGAGCAGTACTTC. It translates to CSVGGTSGGRSSYEQYF.

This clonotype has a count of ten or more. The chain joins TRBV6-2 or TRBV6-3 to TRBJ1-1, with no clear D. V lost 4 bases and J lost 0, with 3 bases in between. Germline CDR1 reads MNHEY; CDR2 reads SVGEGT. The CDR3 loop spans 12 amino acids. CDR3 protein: CASSFVNTEAFF. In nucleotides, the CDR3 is TGTGCCAGCAGTTTTGTGAACACTGAAGCTTTCTTT.

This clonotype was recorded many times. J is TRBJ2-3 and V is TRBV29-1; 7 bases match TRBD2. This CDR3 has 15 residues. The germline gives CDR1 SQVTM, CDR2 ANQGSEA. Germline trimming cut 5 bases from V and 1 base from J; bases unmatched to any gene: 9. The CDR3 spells CSVKGGAGGTDTQYF. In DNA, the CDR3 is TGCAGCGTTAAGGGCGGCGCGGGGGGCACAGATACGCAGTATTTT.

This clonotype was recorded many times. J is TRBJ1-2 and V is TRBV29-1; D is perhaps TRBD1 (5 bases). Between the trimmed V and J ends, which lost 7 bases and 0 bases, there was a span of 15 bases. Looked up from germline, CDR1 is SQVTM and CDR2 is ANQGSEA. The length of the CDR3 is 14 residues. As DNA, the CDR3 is TGCAGCGGCACCCGGATAGGGGCTAACTATGGCTACACCTTC. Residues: CSGTRIGANYGYTF.

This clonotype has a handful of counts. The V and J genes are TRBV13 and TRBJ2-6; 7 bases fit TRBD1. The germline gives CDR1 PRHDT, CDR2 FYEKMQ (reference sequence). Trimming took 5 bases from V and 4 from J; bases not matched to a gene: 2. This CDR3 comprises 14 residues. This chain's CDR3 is CASSPDRGANVLTF. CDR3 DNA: TGTGCCAGCAGCCCGGACAGGGGGGCCAACGTCCTGACTTTC. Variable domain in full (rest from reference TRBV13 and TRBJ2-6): AAGVIQSPRHLIKEKRETATLKCYPIPRHDTVYWYQQGPGQDPQFLISFYEKMQSDKGSIPDRFSAQQFSDYHSELNMSSLELGDSALYFCASSPDRGANVLTFGAGSRLTVL.

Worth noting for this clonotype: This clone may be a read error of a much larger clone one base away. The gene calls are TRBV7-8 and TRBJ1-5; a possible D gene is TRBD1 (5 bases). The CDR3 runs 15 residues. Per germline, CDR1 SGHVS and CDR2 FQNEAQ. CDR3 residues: CASCLRGFSNQPQHF. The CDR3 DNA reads TGTGCCAGCTGCTTAAGGGGCTTTAGCAATCAGCCCCAGCATTTT.

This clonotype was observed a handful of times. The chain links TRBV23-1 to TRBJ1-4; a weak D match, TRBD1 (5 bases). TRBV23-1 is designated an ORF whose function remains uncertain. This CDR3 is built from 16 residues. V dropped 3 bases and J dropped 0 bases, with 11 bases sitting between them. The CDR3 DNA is TGCGCCAGCAGTCACCTGGACACCGCAACTAATGAAAAACTGTTTTTT. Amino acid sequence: CASSHLDTATNEKLFF.

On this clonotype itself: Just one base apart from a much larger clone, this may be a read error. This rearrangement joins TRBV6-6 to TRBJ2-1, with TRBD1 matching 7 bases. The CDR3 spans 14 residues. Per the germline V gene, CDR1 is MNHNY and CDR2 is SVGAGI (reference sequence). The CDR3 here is CASSYLTGFYEQLF. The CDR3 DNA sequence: TGTGCCAGCAGTTACTTGACAGGGTTCTATGAGCAGCTCTTC.

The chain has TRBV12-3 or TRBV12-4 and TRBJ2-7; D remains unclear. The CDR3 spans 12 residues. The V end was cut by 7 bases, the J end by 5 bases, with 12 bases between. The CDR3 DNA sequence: TGTGCCAGCAAGGGCCTAGAGGACGAGCAGTACTTC. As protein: CASKGLEDEQYF.

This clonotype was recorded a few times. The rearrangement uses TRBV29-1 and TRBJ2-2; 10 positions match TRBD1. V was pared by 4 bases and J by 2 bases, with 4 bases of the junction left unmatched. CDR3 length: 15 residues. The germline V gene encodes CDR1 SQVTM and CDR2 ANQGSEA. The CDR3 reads CSVVGDRGNTGELFF. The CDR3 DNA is TGCAGCGTTGTTGGGGACAGGGGAAACACCGGGGAGCTGTTTTTT.

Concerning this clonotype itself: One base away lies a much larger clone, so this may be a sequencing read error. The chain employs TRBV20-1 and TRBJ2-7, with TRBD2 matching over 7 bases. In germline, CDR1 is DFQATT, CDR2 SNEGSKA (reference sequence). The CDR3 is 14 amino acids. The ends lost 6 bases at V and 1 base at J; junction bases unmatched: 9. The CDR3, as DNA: TGCAGTGCAGCGAGCGGGAAGGTTTCCTACGAGCAGTACTTC. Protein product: CSAASGKVSYEQYF.

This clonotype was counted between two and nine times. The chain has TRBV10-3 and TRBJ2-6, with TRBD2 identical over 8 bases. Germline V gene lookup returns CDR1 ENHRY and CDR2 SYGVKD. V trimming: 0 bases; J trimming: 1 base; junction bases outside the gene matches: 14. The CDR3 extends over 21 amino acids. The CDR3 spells CAISESRTSPEEGSGANVLTF. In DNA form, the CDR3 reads TGTGCCATCAGTGAGTCCAGGACTAGCCCAGAGGAGGGGTCTGGGGCCAACGTCCTGACTTTC.

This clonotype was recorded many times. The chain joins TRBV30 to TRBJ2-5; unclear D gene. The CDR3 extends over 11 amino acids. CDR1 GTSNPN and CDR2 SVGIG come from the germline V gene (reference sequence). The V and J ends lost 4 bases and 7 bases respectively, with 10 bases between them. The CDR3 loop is CAWMPAGTQYF. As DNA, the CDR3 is TGTGCCTGGATGCCCGCTGGGACCCAGTACTTC.

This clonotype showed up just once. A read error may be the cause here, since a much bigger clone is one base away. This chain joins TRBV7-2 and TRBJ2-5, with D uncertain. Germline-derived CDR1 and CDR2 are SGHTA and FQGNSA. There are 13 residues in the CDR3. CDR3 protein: CASGLLPRDTQYF. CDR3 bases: TGTGCCAGCGGCTTACTTCCCCGAGACACCCAGTACTTC.

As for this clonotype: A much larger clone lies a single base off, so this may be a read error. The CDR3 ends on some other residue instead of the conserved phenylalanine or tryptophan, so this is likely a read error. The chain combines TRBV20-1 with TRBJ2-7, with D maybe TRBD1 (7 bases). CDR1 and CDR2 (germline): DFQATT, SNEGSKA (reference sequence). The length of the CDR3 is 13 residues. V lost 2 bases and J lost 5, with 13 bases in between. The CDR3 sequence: CSARQGGYDEQYS. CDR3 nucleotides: TGCAGTGCTAGACAGGGGGGTTACGACGAGCAGTACTCC.

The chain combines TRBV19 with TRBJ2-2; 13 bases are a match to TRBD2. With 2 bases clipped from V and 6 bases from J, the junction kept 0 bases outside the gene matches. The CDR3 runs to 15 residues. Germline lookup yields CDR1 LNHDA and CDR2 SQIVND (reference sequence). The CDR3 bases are TGTGCCAGTAGTATAACTAGCGGGGGGGCCGGGGAGCTGTTTTTT. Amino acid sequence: CASSITSGGAGELFF. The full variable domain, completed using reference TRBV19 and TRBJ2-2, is DGGITQSPKYLFRKEGQNVTLSCEQNLNHDAMYWYRQDPGQGLRLIYYSQIVNDFQKGDIAEGYSVSREKKESFPLTVTSAQKNPTAFYLCASSITSGGAGELFFGEGSRLTVL.

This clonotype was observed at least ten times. CDR3 nucleotide sequence: TGTGCCAGCAGCTTTTTGTCAGGGGACGCTGAAGCTTTCTTT. Protein sequence: CASSFLSGDAEAFF. V is TRBV7-9 and J is TRBJ1-1; TRBD1 is a possible D gene (6 bases). This CDR3 region has 14 residues. Germline-derived CDR1 and CDR2 are SEHNR and FQNEAQ (reference sequence). Deletions cut 3 bases from V and 6 bases from J, with 14 bases between.

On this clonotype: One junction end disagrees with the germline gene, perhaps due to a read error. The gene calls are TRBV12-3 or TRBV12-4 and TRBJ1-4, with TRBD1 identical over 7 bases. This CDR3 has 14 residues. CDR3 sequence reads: CASSPGQHNERLFF. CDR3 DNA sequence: TGTGCCAGCAGCCCGGGACAGCATAATGAAAGACTGTTTTTT.

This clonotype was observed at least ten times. The CDR3 coding sequence is TGTGCCAGCAGCCCCCGGGGGGGCCTTAACACAGATACGCAGTATTTT. This sequence encodes CASSPRGGLNTDTQYF. This rearrangement joins TRBV11-2 to TRBJ2-3; 8 bases fit TRBD2. This CDR3 spans 16 amino acids. CDR1 is SGHAT and CDR2 is FQNNGV in the germline V gene. After removal of 5 bases from V and 2 bases from J, the junction contained 9 bases not matched to a gene.

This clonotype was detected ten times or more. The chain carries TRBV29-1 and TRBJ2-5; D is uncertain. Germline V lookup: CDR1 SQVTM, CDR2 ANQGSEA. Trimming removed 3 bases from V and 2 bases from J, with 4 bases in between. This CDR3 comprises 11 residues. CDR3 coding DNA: TGCAGCGTTGACCAACAAGAGACCCAGTACTTC. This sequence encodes CSVDQQETQYF.